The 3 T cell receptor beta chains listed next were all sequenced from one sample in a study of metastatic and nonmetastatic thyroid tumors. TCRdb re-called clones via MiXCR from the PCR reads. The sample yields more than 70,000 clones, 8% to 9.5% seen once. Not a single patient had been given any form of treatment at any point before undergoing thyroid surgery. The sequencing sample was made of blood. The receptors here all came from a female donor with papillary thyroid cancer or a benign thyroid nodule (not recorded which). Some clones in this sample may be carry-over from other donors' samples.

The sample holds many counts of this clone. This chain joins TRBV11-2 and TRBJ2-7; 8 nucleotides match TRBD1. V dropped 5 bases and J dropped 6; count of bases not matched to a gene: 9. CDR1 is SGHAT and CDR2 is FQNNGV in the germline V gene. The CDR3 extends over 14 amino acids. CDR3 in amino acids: CASSPKTGVGEQYF. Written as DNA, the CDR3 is TGTGCCAGCAGCCCGAAGACAGGGGTGGGCGAGCAGTACTTC.

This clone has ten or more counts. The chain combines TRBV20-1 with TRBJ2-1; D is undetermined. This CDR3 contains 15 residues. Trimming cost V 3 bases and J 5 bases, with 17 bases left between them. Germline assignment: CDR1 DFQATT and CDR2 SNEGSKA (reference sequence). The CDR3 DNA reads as TGCAGTGCTAGTGAGCCACGGCTGGAAAACAATGAGCAGTTCTTC. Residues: CSASEPRLENNEQFF.

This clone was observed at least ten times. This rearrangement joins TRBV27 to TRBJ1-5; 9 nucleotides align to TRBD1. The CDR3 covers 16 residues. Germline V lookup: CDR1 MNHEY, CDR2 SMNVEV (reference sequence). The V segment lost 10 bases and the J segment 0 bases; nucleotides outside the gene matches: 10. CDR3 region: CATRPGTGHSNQPQHF. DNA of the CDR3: TGTGCCACCCGACCCGGGACAGGGCATAGCAATCAGCCCCAGCATTTT.